The 2 T cell receptor beta chains presented below share a single source sample, sequenced in a study of T cell repertoires in cytomegalovirus infection. TCRdb ran MiXCR on the reads and lists one entry per CDR3 protein. The sample includes 650,000 to 900,000 distinct CDR3 sequences, roughly 29% of them seen just once. Their cognate antigens are unknown. The sample here was cultured CD8+ T cells from PBMCs, taken from culture after CMV antigen stimulation. Receptors originate from a human donor in good health (CMV status not recorded). Some clones in this sample may be carry-over from other donors' samples.

The table lists this clonotype with a few counts. The gene calls are TRBV7-9 and TRBJ2-1; D may be TRBD2 (7 bases). V was shortened by 1 base and J by 7 bases, with 14 bases between the two germline ends. Germline V gene sequence: CDR1 SEHNR, CDR2 FQNEAQ (reference sequence). This CDR3 is built from 15 residues. CDR3 in amino acids: CASSLVGGADNEQFF. The CDR3 DNA sequence: TGTGCCAGCAGCTTAGTGGGGGGGGCCGATAATGAGCAGTTCTTC.

V gene TRBV24-1 combines with J gene TRBJ2-1, with 7 positions matching TRBD1. Losses at the gene ends were 5 bases for V and 1 base for J; bases not matched to a gene: 4. The CDR3 totals 15 residues. Germline CDR1 and CDR2: KGHDR and SFDVKD. This CDR3 reads CATSATDRSYNEQFF. In DNA form, the CDR3 reads TGTGCCACCAGTGCCACGGACAGGTCCTACAATGAGCAGTTCTTC.